This T cell receptor (beta chain) appears in the sequencing data of a study of identical twins. Worth noting for this clonotype: Its antigen is as yet unknown.

TCRdb recomputed calls from the 5' RACE reads with MiXCR, one row per CDR3 protein. The table lists approximately 94,000 distinct CDR3 sequences, 5.9% of them singletons. Findings and limits, study-wide: Out-of-frame beta sequences exhibited a weaker degree of excess twin sharing. The same donors were not followed; conclusions instead depended on cross-sectional statistical analysis. There was an excess of low generation probability in the out-of-frame alpha sequences that twins shared.

The receptor was derived from a woman aged 45-60 years in good health. Sample: memory T cells sorted from blood.

The CDR3 sequence: CASKTGGEEAFF. Written as DNA, the CDR3 is TGTGCCAGCAAGACAGGGGGAGAAGAGGCTTTCTTT. The rearrangement links TRBV6-5 to TRBJ1-1, with 9 bases lining up with TRBD1. The V gene end was trimmed by 7 bases and the J gene end by 11 bases; junction bases not matched to a gene: 8. The CDR3 spans 12 residues. Germline V gene lookup returns CDR1 MNHEY and CDR2 SVGAGI.